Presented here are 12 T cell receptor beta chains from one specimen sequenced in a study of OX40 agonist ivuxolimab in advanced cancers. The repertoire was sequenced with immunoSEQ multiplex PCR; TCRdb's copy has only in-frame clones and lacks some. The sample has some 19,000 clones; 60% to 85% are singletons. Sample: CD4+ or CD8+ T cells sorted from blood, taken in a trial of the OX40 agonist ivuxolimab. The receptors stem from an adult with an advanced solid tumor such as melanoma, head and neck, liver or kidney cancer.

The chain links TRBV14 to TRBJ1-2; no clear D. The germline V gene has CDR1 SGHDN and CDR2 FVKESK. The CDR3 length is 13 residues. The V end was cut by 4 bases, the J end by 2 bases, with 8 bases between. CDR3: CASSLGPNYGYTF. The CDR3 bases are TGTGCCAGCAGCCTCGGGCCGAACTATGGCTACACCTTC.

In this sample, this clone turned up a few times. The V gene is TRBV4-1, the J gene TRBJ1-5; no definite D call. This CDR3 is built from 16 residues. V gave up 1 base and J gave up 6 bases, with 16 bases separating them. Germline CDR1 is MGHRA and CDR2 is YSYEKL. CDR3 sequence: CASSQVASRSGQPQHF. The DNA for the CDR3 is TGCGCCAGCAGCCAAGTAGCTTCGAGGTCAGGTCAGCCCCAGCATTTT.

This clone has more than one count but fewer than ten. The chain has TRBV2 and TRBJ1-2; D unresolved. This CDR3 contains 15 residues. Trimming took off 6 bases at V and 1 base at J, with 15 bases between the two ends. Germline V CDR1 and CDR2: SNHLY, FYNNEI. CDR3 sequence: CASSEALDVNYGYTF. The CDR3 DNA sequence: TGTGCCAGCAGCGAGGCTTTGGATGTTAACTATGGCTACACCTTC.

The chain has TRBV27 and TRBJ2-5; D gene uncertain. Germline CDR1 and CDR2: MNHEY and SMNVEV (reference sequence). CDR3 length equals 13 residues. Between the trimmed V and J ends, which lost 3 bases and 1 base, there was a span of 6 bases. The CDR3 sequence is CASSFGGQETQYF. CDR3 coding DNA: TGTGCCAGCAGTTTTGGCGGCCAAGAGACCCAGTACTTC.

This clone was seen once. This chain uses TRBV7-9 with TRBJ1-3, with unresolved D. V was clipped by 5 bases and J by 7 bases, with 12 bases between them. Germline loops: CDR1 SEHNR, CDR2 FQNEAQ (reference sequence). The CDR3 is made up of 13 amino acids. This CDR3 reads CASSDGGMNTIYF. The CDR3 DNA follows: TGTGCCAGCAGCGATGGCGGGATGAACACCATATATTTT.

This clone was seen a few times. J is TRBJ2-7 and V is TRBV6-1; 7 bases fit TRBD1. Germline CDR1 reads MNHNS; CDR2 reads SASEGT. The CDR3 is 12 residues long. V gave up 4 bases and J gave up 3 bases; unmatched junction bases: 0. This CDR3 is CASSGDSYEQYF. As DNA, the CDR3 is TGTGCCAGCAGTGGGGACAGCTACGAGCAGTACTTC.

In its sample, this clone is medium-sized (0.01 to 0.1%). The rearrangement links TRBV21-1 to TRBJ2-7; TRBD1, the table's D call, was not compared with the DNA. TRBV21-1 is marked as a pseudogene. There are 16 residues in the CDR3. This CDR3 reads CASSKDHRDSLYEQYF. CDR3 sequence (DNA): TGTGCCAGCAGCAAGGATCATCGGGACAGTTTGTACGAGCAGTACTTC.

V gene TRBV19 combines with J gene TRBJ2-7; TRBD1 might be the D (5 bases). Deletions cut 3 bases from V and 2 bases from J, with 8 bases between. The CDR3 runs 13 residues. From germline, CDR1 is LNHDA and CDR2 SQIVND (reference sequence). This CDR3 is CASSMGLAYEQYF. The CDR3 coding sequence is TGTGCCAGTAGTATGGGGCTTGCCTACGAGCAGTACTTC.

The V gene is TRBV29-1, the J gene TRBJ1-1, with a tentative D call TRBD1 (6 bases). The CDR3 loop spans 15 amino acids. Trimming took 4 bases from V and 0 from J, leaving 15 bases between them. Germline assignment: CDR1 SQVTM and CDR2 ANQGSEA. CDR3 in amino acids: CSVVSRDTMNTEAFF. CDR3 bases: TGCAGCGTTGTTAGCCGGGACACCATGAACACTGAAGCTTTCTTT. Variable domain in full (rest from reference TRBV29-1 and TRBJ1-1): SAVISQKPSRDICQRGTSLTIQCQVDSQVTMMFWYRQQPGQSLTLIATANQGSEATYESGFVIDKFPISRPNLTFSTLTVSNMSPEDSSIYLCSVVSRDTMNTEAFFGQGTRLTVV.

The CDR3 is CASSPGQGSNIQYF. CDR3 coding DNA: TGTGCCAGCAGCCCCGGACAGGGGAGTAACATTCAGTACTTC. The chain joins TRBV7-8 to TRBJ2-4; TRBD1 matches at 9 bases. The junction had 6 bases not matched to a gene; V was cut back by 5 bases and J by 7 bases. The CDR3 totals 14 residues. CDR1 and CDR2 (germline): SGHVS, FQNEAQ.

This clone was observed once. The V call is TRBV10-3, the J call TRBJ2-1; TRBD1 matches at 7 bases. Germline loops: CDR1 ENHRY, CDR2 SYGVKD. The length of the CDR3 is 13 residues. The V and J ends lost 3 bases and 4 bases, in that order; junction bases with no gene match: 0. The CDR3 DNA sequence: TGTGCCATCAGTGACAGGGGGTACAATGAGCAGTTCTTC. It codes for CAISDRGYNEQFF.

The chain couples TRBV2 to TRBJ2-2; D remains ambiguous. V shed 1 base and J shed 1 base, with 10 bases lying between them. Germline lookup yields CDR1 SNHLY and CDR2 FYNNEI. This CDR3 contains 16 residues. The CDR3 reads CASSEGQALNTGELFF. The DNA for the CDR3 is TGTGCCAGCAGTGAAGGGCAGGCTTTGAACACCGGGGAGCTGTTTTTT.